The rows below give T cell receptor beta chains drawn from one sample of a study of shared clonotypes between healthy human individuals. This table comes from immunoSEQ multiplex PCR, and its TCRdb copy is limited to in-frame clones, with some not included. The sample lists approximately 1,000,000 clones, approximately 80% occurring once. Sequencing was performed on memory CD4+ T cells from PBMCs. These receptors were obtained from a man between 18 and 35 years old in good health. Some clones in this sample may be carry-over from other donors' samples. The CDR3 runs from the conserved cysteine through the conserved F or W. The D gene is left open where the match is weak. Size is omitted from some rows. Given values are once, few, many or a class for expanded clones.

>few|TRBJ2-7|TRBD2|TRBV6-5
CASSSSGTSLEQYF
TGTGCCAGCAGTTCTAGCGGAACCTCTCTCGAGCAGTACTTC
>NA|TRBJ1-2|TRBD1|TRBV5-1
CASSRGGGEGYTF
TGCGCCAGCAGCCGAGGGGGCGGAGAAGGCTACACCTTC
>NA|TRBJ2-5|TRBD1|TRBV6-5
CASRPPGTGGKTQYF
TGTGCCAGCAGGCCTCCCGGGACAGGGGGAAAAACCCAGTACTTC
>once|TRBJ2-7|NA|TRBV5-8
CASSMWGAPAYSYEQYF
TGTGCCAGCAGCATGTGGGGTGCGCCAGCCTACTCCTACGAGCAGTACTTC
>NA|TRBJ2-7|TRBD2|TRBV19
CASRGASGRIDEQYF
TGTGCCAGTAGGGGGGCTAGCGGGAGGATTGACGAGCAGTACTTC
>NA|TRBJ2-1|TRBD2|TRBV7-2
CASSLVAGGYNEQFF
TGTGCCAGCAGCTTAGTAGCGGGAGGATACAATGAGCAGTTCTTC
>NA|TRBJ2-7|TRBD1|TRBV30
CAWRGQGFPEQYF
TGTGCCTGGAGGGGACAGGGGTTCCCCGAGCAGTACTTC
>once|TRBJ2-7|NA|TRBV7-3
CASSQRQTYEQYF
TGTGCCAGCAGCCAACGGCAAACCTACGAGCAGTACTTC
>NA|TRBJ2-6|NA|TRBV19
CASSDLGGANVLTF
TGTGCCAGTAGCGATCTAGGGGGGGCCAACGTCCTGACTTTC
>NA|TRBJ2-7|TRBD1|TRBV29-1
CSVVERTSNRGYEQYF
TGCAGCGTTGTAGAGCGGACCAGTAACAGGGGCTACGAGCAGTACTTC
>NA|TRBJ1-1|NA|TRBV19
CASSIYWVAPTLNTEAFF
TGTGCCAGTAGTATTTATTGGGTTGCCCCGACGTTGAACACTGAAGCTTTCTTT
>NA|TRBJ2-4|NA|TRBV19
CASRTTGGVNIQYF
TGTGCCAGTAGAACTACAGGGGGGGTAAACATTCAGTACTTC
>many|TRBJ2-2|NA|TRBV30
CAWSVGSPRTGELFF
TGTGCCTGGAGTGTAGGTAGCCCGCGGACCGGGGAGCTGTTTTTT